One and the same sample provided the 8 T cell receptor beta chains below, sequenced in a study of T-cell reconstitution after alpha-beta-depleted transplantation in children. Preparation of the TCRbeta library was carried out with unique molecular identifiers. TCRdb re-derived calls from the PCR reads in MiXCR, one entry per CDR3 protein. The repertoire consists of about 27,000 distinct CDR3 sequences, with around 17% occurring once and the leading ten covering around 38%. The material sequenced was PBMCs, mostly from graft donor cells, taken 60 days after TCRalphabeta/CD19-depleted stem cell transplant. These receptors were taken from a male patient between 2 and 15 years old who had a stem cell transplant for acute lymphoblastic leukemia, so the T cells may come from the graft donor.

Within the sample, this clonotype is medium-sized (0.01 to 0.1%). V usage is TRBV5-1 and J usage is TRBJ1-6; D call uncertain. Germline assignment: CDR1 SGHRS and CDR2 YFSETQ. The V and J ends lost 0 bases and 6 bases respectively, with 13 bases between them. This CDR3 comprises 16 residues. The chain's CDR3 is CASSLDPGRTNSPLHF. The CDR3 DNA sequence: TGCGCCAGCAGCTTGGATCCCGGACGGACTAATTCACCCCTCCACTTT.

This clonotype was recorded a few times. This chain joins TRBV20-1 and TRBJ2-7, with 8 bases lining up with TRBD2. Germline loops: CDR1 DFQATT, CDR2 SNEGSKA (reference sequence). Losses at the gene ends were 2 bases for V and 5 bases for J; bases not matched to a gene: 8. This CDR3 spans 14 amino acids. The CDR3 DNA sequence: TGCAGTGCTAGATGGGGCGGGAGGTTCGACGAGCAGTACTTC. It specifies CSARWGGRFDEQYF.

The rearrangement joins TRBV7-2 to TRBJ2-6; a weak D match, TRBD1 (6 bases). Trimming took 5 bases from V and 0 from J, leaving 14 bases between them. The CDR3 consists of 17 residues. In germline, CDR1 is SGHTA, CDR2 FQGNSA. In nucleotides, the CDR3 is TGTGCCAGCAGCATACAGGGCCATAGCTCTGGGGCCAACGTCCTGACTTTC. Encoded protein: CASSIQGHSSGANVLTF.

This clonotype was recorded many times. The gene calls are TRBV25-1 and TRBJ2-1; D possibly matches TRBD1 or TRBD2 (6 bases each). Germline V gene lookup returns CDR1 MGHDK and CDR2 SYGVNS. The CDR3 sequence is 15 residues long. Trimming cost V 6 bases and J 0 bases, with 12 bases left between them. The CDR3, as DNA: TGTGCCAGCAGAGATTGGGGGGCCTCCTACAATGAGCAGTTCTTC. This codes for CASRDWGASYNEQFF. Variable domain in full (rest from reference TRBV25-1 and TRBJ2-1): EADIYQTPRYLVIGTGKKITLECSQTMGHDKMYWYQQDPGMELHLIHYSYGVNSTEKGDLSSESTVSRIRTEHFPLTLESARPSHTSQYLCASRDWGASYNEQFFGPGTRLTVL.

This clonotype was detected ten times or more. The chain uses TRBV5-1 and TRBJ2-7, with 7 bases fitting TRBD1. V dropped 5 bases and J dropped 0; count of bases not matched to a gene: 8. CDR1 and CDR2 from the germline V gene are SGHRS and YFSETQ. CDR3 length: 15 amino acids. The CDR3 here is CASRPRTGSSYEQYF. CDR3 in DNA: TGCGCCAGCAGACCTAGGACAGGCAGCTCCTACGAGCAGTACTTC.

The rearrangement links TRBV5-4 to TRBJ1-2; D possibly corresponds to TRBD1 (6 bases). The length of the CDR3 is 16 residues. The germline V gene encodes CDR1 SGHNT and CDR2 YYREEE (reference sequence). The V and J ends lost 2 bases and 5 bases respectively, with 19 bases between them. The CDR3 sequence: CASSFLVGRGTYGYTF. In DNA form, the CDR3 reads TGTGCCAGCAGCTTCCTTGTTGGCAGGGGAACGTATGGCTACACCTTC.

The V gene is TRBV15, the J gene TRBJ1-1; a weak D match, TRBD1 (6 bases). CDR3 length: 15 amino acids. V lost 3 bases, J lost 1 base, and 12 bases lay in between. Looked up from germline, CDR1 is LNHNV and CDR2 is YYDKDF (reference sequence). The CDR3 protein is CATSRLGGANTEAFF. For the CDR3, the DNA is TGTGCCACCAGCAGGTTGGGGGGGGCGAACACTGAAGCTTTCTTT. The full variable domain, with the rest looked up from reference TRBV15 and TRBJ1-1, is DAMVIQNPRYQVTQFGKPVTLSCSQTLNHNVMYWYQQKSSQAPKLLFHYYDKDFNNEADTPDNFQSRRPNTSFCFLDIRSPGLGDTAMYLCATSRLGGANTEAFFGQGTRLTVV.

This clonotype has ten or more counts. V gene TRBV20-1 combines with J gene TRBJ2-1; the match to TRBD2 covers 11 bases. CDR3 length: 15 residues. Germline CDR1 is DFQATT and CDR2 is SNEGSKA (reference sequence). After removal of 1 base from V and 8 bases from J, the junction contained 7 bases not matched to a gene. The CDR3 loop is CSARGQLAGAHEQFF. CDR3 nucleotides: TGCAGTGCTAGAGGGCAACTAGCGGGAGCCCATGAGCAGTTCTTC.